This T cell receptor (beta chain) was obtained from a study of blood T cell repertoires in COVID-19. For the study at large: Samples came from the United States, Italy and Spain, spanning acute and convalescent COVID-19. Sources were T cells, B-cell-depleted T cells, or PBMCs; the material itself was cDNA or gDNA.

The ends were cut back, 2 bases at V and 5 bases at J, with 8 bases in the middle. The germline CDR1 and CDR2 sequences are SGHTA and FQGNSA. This CDR3 is built from 13 residues. Original processing notes: It was from reference gene primer amplification that nucleated cell counts were estimated. Assay: immunoSEQ multiplex PCR; the TCRdb copy retains only in-frame clones and omits some. Clonal size and the V and J genes are those of that table, whereas D and trimming came from the DNA. The sample consists of about 180,000 clones, 80% to 90% of them appearing once. The receptor was derived from a woman in her fifties or sixties with acute or convalescent COVID-19. Sequenced sample: peripheral blood. The chain couples TRBV7-2 to TRBJ2-3, with a tentative D call TRBD2 (5 bases). The CDR3 DNA sequence: TGTGCCAGCAGCTTATTGGGAGAAGATACGCAGTATTTT. Amino acid sequence: CASSLLGEDTQYF.